This TCR beta chain was retrieved from a study of blood T cell repertoires in COVID-19 (dated by TCRdb to about 2020). In the study overall: Samples from collaborators originated in the United States, Italy and Spain and spanned both the acute and convalescent phases of COVID-19. The prospective study material was composed of cDNA or gDNA derived from T cells, B-cell-depleted T cells, or PBMCs. The dataset comprised deeply sampled blood TCRbeta repertoires from subjects exposed to, actively infected with, or recovered from COVID-19. The repertoires were released in a freely available public database intended as a resource for research on the immune response to SARS-CoV-2. Samples were obtained from the ongoing ImmuneRACE study (first 160 participants) and from 1,200 or so subjects provided by 6 global collaborators. Sample metadata almost always included a de-identified subject ID, COVID-19 status, age in years and sex. Where available, HLA class I and class II types were taken from metadata supplied by the sample provider and were not determined by assay-based typing. General study outcomes and caveats: The amount of clinical and demographic metadata varied by source and participant and was provided uncurated.

TCRbeta CDR3 regions were amplified from genomic DNA by means of the immunoSEQ Assay, a bias-controlled multiplex PCR. As for the authors' bioinformatics: The number of nucleated cells in each sample was estimated from the amplification of reference gene primers within the assay. Sequence reads were collapsed and filtered to measure the absolute abundance of every unique TCRbeta CDR3 rearrangement. For each sample, productive Simpson clonality was calculated by taking the square root of Simpson's diversity index across productive rearrangements. This is the immuneACCESS table as TCRdb keeps it, with only in-frame sequences that have V and J called. A part of the clones is gone; compared with another copy, unresolved V genes explain less than half, and the rest is unexplained. That table supplies the V and J calls and clone size; D and trimming were determined from the DNA. In all, the sample holds over 200,000 clones, and approximately 80% of those were seen once. More than 25% of the sample belongs to the ten largest clones.

Collaborating institutions collected whole blood in K2EDTA tubes following their own protocols. For TCRbeta analysis, collaborators shipped samples as frozen whole blood, isolated PBMCs, or DNA extracted from either of those sample types. In the case of this clone: Its antigen is still unknown. Within one base of it there is no much larger clone, and no base qualities were kept.

The CDR3 runs 14 amino acids, cysteine and phenylalanine included. The CDR3 DNA has 42 bases and is translated from base 1. Per the germline V gene, MNHEY is the CDR1 and SVGEGT is the CDR2. V is cut by 2 bases and J by 0 bases, and the space between the germline ends is 8 bases. Source material: peripheral blood. The receptor's source is a man aged 40-50 years with acute or convalescent COVID-19. This receptor chain uses TRBV6-2 or TRBV6-3 and TRBJ2-7; TRBD1 might be the D gene, on 6 matching bases. The CDR3 reads as follows: CASSYGTNSYEQYF. The bases are TGTGCCAGCAGTTACGGGACAAACTCCTACGAGCAGTACTTC.